This T cell receptor beta chain comes out of a study of T cell responses to AZD1222 COVID-19 vaccine. Findings and caveats of the study: Two AZD1222 doses significantly raised spike-specific TCR breadth and depth over controls. Most donors were white British, females outnumbered males, and clonal diversity was possibly underestimated. AZD1222 recipients seropositive at baseline numbered only five to seven. Samples come after the peak T cell response, not at day 14.

Produced via immunoSEQ multiplex PCR; TCRdb's table is partial and in-frame only. The table shows 200,000 to 300,000 clones, with 85% to 95% occurring only once. This CDR3 region has 11 residues. The germline gives CDR1 KGHSH, CDR2 LQKENI. V was clipped by 1 base and J by 8 bases, with 2 bases between them. This clone appeared once. Its antigen remains unidentified. V usage is TRBV18 and J usage is TRBJ2-2, with D hard to call. The source material was peripheral blood, sampled on day 0 of AZD1222 vaccination. The receptor was derived from an adult in good health. The CDR3 loop is CASSPRGELFF. CDR3 DNA: TGTGCCAGCTCACCACGGGGGGAGCTGTTTTTT.